This T cell receptor beta chain was sequenced during a study of neoadjuvant anti-PD-1 for oral cavity cancer. The repertoire was sequenced with immunoSEQ multiplex PCR; TCRdb's copy has only in-frame clones and lacks some. The sample has approximately 32,000 clones, around nine tenths seen once. Patients had newly diagnosed, untreated stage II-IVA oral cavity squamous cell carcinoma. The CDR3 is 15 residues long. Germline CDR1 reads LGHNA; CDR2 reads YSLEER. V lost 0 bases, J lost 7 bases, and 5 bases stayed unmatched. The chain couples TRBV4-3 to TRBJ2-1; 8 nucleotides align to TRBD2. The material sequenced was PBMCs, taken before nivolumab (anti-PD-1) treatment. The sequence was obtained from a person aged 35-79 years with oral cavity squamous cell carcinoma. The DNA for the CDR3 is TGCGCCAGCAGCCAAGATGCCGGGGGGGGTAATGAGCAGTTCTTC. Translated: CASSQDAGGGNEQFF.